This is a list of T cell receptor beta chains from one sample in a study of blood T cell repertoires in COVID-19. TCRdb keeps only in-frame clones here, not all; method: immunoSEQ multiplex PCR. The profile covers about 160,000 clones, with around 80% appearing a single time and more than 7% taken by the ten largest. The sample was peripheral blood. These receptors were collected from a woman older than 75 with active or convalescent COVID-19. Each CDR3 is given with its conserved first and last residue. The order of the fields is J gene, V gene, CDR3 protein.

j_call: TRBJ1-2
v_call: TRBV19
cdr3_aa: CASSIEGGLYSYGYTF

j_call: TRBJ1-1
v_call: TRBV4-3
cdr3_aa: CASSQVRGGRDTEAFF

j_call: TRBJ1-2
v_call: TRBV6-2/TRBV6-3
cdr3_aa: CASSDLSIQGNYGYTF

j_call: TRBJ1-4
v_call: TRBV6-1
cdr3_aa: CASSEAPPGQGNLRNEKLFF

j_call: TRBJ1-1
v_call: TRBV25-1
cdr3_aa: CASSEDRPLNTEAFF

j_call: TRBJ2-1
v_call: TRBV7-2
cdr3_aa: CASSFRARQGFNEQFF

j_call: TRBJ1-6
v_call: TRBV18
cdr3_aa: CASSPKQGVSPLHF

j_call: TRBJ2-7
v_call: TRBV12-2
cdr3_aa: CASRALKREIPYEQYF

j_call: TRBJ1-4
v_call: TRBV10-1
cdr3_aa: CASSVTGEAEEKLFF

j_call: TRBJ1-1
v_call: TRBV7-9
cdr3_aa: CASSPWGGNTEAFF

j_call: TRBJ1-2
v_call: TRBV28
cdr3_aa: CASSLEGRYFDGYTF

j_call: TRBJ1-5
v_call: TRBV6-6
cdr3_aa: CASSPSGGTRKGYSNQPQHF

j_call: TRBJ1-5
v_call: TRBV5-1
cdr3_aa: CASSLGGFPNQPQHF

j_call: TRBJ1-2
v_call: TRBV5-4
cdr3_aa: CASSPGRVFSNYGYTF

j_call: TRBJ1-2
v_call: TRBV6-5
cdr3_aa: CASSYSTQRSGYTF

j_call: TRBJ1-2
v_call: TRBV20-1
cdr3_aa: CSASSGINYGYTF

j_call: TRBJ2-7
v_call: TRBV6-5
cdr3_aa: CASRLAGGYEQYF